This T cell receptor beta chain was documented in a study of cytomegalovirus exposure and HLA in healthy donors. The study's findings and limits: Accounts indicate the classifier identified cytomegalovirus status with strong specificity and sensitivity.

Generated by immunoSEQ multiplex PCR, the TCRdb table keeps only in-frame clones and is missing some. This sample yields roughly 150,000 clones, of which roughly nine tenths are seen a single time; around 6% belongs to the top ten. The table lists this clone with a count of one. Its antigen is not known. Per germline, CDR1 SGHTA and CDR2 FQGNSA. V gave up 5 bases and J gave up 5 bases, with 12 bases separating them. The CDR3 totals 13 residues. The sequenced sample consisted of PBMCs. The TCR originated in a woman aged 30 to 39 in good health and CMV-seronegative. The rearrangement joins TRBV7-2 to TRBJ1-1, with no clear D. CDR3 protein: CASSPGRRTEAFF. DNA of the CDR3: TGTGCCAGCAGCCCCGGTAGGAGGACTGAAGCTTTCTTT.